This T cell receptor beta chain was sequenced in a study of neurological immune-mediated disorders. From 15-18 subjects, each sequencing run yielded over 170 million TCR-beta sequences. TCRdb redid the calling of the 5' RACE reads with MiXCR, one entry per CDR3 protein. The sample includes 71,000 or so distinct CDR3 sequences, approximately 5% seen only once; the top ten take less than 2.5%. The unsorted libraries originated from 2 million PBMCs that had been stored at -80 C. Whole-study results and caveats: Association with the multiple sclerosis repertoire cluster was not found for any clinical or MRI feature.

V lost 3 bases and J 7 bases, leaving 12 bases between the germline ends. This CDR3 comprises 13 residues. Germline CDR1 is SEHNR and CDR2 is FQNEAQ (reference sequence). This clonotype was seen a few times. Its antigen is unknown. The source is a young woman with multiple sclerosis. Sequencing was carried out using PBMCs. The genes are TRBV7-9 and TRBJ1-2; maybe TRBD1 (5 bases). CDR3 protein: CASSFRDGIGYTF. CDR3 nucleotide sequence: TGTGCCAGCAGCTTCCGGGACGGAATTGGCTACACCTTC.